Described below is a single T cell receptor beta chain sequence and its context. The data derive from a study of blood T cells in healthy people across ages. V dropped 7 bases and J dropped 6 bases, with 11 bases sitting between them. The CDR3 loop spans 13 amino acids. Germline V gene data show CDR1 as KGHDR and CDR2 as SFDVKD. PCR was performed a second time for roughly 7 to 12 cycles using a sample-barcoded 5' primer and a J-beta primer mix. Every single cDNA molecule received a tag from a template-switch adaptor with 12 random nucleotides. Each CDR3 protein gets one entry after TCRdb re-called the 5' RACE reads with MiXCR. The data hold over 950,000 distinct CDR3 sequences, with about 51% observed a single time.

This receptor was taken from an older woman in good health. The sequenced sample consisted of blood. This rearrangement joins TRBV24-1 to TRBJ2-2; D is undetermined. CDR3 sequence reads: CATRGISSGELFF. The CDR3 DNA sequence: TGTGCCACCAGGGGGATCTCCTCCGGGGAGCTGTTTTTT.